The next 26 T cell receptor beta chains were all read from a single sample in a study of response to subunit inactivated influenza vaccine. In TCRdb, the RT-PCR reads were re-called with MiXCR into one record per CDR3 protein. The sample lists hundreds of thousands of distinct CDR3 sequences, roughly 13% seen once, with 6% to 8% in the top ten. This sample comprised PBMCs from blood, obtained roughly 15 days before vaccination. These receptor sequences come from a middle-aged man who received an inactivated influenza vaccine.

This clonotype was observed a handful of times. The J gene is TRBJ2-1, the V gene TRBV6-1; the D gene is possibly TRBD1 (6 bases). The CDR3 extends over 15 amino acids. CDR1 and CDR2 (germline): MNHNS, SASEGT. The V end was cut by 2 bases, the J end by 8 bases, with 16 bases between. CDR3 bases: TGTGCCAGCAGTGAACAGGGGACGAAGGGGGATGAGCAGTTCTTC. Protein: CASSEQGTKGDEQFF.

This CDR3 reads CATSRAGQFYEQYF. The CDR3 bases are TGTGCCACCAGCAGAGCCGGACAGTTCTACGAGCAGTACTTC. The chain links TRBV15 to TRBJ2-7, with D maybe TRBD1 (6 bases). The CDR3 runs 14 residues. Trimming removed 1 base at V and 3 bases at J, with 10 bases between. Germline V gene lookup returns CDR1 LNHNV and CDR2 YYDKDF (reference sequence).

The gene calls are TRBV20-1 and TRBJ2-1; possibly TRBD2 for D (7 bases). The CDR3 is 14 residues long. V gave up 0 bases and J gave up 9 bases, with 15 bases separating them. Germline V gene sequence: CDR1 DFQATT, CDR2 SNEGSKA (reference sequence). The CDR3, as DNA: TGCAGTGCTAGAGATGGGGGGGCGGTCGGTGAGCAGTTCTTC. It codes for CSARDGGAVGEQFF.

This clonotype was seen a handful of times. The V gene is TRBV6-1, the J gene TRBJ2-2; possibly TRBD1 or TRBD2 for D (5 bases each). Per germline, CDR1 MNHNS and CDR2 SASEGT. The CDR3 covers 14 residues. Trimming took off 7 bases at V and 5 bases at J, with 14 bases between the two ends. The DNA of the CDR3 is TGTGCCAGCACCGTCGGGACCGAGACCGGGGAGCTGTTTTTT. It is translated as CASTVGTETGELFF.

This clonotype was seen a handful of times. The genes are TRBV10-1 and TRBJ2-1; possibly TRBD2 for D (6 bases). Trimming cost V 3 bases and J 4 bases, with 16 bases left between them. CDR1 is WNHNN, CDR2 SYGVQD, per germline (reference sequence). The CDR3 consists of 16 residues. The CDR3, as DNA: TGCGCCAGCAGTGAAAGCGGGCCTATGTATTACAATGAGCAGTTCTTC. It is translated as CASSESGPMYYNEQFF.

This clonotype was recorded many times. This chain links TRBV28 with TRBJ1-1; TRBD1 is a possible D gene (5 bases). The length of the CDR3 is 15 residues. Per germline, CDR1 MDHEN and CDR2 SYDVKM. V was trimmed by 8 bases and J by 11 bases, leaving 27 bases between them. CDR3 residues: CASASPGTGRFGAFF. The CDR3 nucleotides are TGTGCCAGCGCCTCCCCCGGGACGGGAAGGTTTGGGGCTTTCTTT.

This chain joins TRBV12-3 or TRBV12-4 and TRBJ2-1; 8 nucleotides match TRBD2. The CDR3 runs 16 residues. J lost 3 bases, V lost 5 bases, and 9 bases had no gene match. The CDR3 DNA reads TGTGCCAGCAGTACCGCGGTTAGCGGGAACTACAATGAGCAGTTCTTC. The encoded protein is CASSTAVSGNYNEQFF.

This clonotype was counted ten times or more. The chain recombines TRBV24-1 with TRBJ2-5, with a tentative D call TRBD1 (6 bases). The V gene's germline CDR1 is KGHDR and CDR2 SFDVKD. V was clipped by 0 bases and J by 2 bases, with 9 bases between them. The CDR3 totals 15 residues. The CDR3 is CATSDLRDTQETQYF. For the CDR3, the DNA is TGTGCCACCAGTGATTTGCGGGACACTCAAGAGACCCAGTACTTC.

This chain joins TRBV28 and TRBJ2-1; no clear D gene. The ends were cut back, 10 bases at V and 0 bases at J, with 13 bases in the middle. The CDR3 is made up of 14 amino acids. Germline V gene lookup returns CDR1 MDHEN and CDR2 SYDVKM. CDR3 DNA: TGTGCCACCAATAATGGGGACTCCTACAATGAGCAGTTCTTC. Translated: CATNNGDSYNEQFF.

This clonotype was seen many times. The chain uses TRBV5-1 and TRBJ2-7; no clear D. V shed 4 bases and J shed 2 bases, with 10 bases lying between them. This CDR3 is 13 amino acids long. CDR1 is SGHRS, CDR2 YFSETQ, per germline. The CDR3 coding sequence is TGCGCCAGCAGCCCCGATAGGGCCTACGAGCAGTACTTC. Encoded protein: CASSPDRAYEQYF. The full variable domain, rest sourced from reference TRBV5-1 and TRBJ2-7, is KAGVTQTPRYLIKTRGQQVTLSCSPISGHRSVSWYQQTPGQGLQFLFEYFSETQRNKGNFPGRFSGRQFSNSRSEMNVSTLELGDSALYLCASSPDRAYEQYFGPGTRLTVT.

The rearrangement uses TRBV10-3 and TRBJ2-1; D is perhaps TRBD2 (5 bases). The CDR3 runs to 14 residues. CDR1 is ENHRY and CDR2 is SYGVKD in the germline V gene. Trimming took off 9 bases at V and 3 bases at J, with 15 bases between the two ends. The CDR3 protein is CAIQRSTFYNEQFF. The CDR3 DNA reads as TGTGCCATACAGCGGTCTACTTTCTACAATGAGCAGTTCTTC.

This clonotype was seen a handful of times. The chain joins TRBV3-1 to TRBJ2-1; 7 nucleotides line up with TRBD1. The CDR3 runs 15 residues. Germline values: CDR1 LGHDT, CDR2 YNNKEL (reference sequence). Trimming removed 1 base from V and 8 bases from J; junction bases left unmatched: 8. This CDR3 reads CASSQATGSSDEQFF. CDR3 DNA: TGTGCCAGCAGCCAAGCGACAGGGAGTTCGGATGAGCAGTTCTTC.

There are a few counts of this clonotype. The J gene is TRBJ1-1, the V gene TRBV27; D is unclear. CDR3 length equals 14 residues. CDR1 MNHEY and CDR2 SMNVEV come from the germline V gene (reference sequence). Trimming took 5 bases from V and 0 from J, leaving 10 bases between them. CDR3 DNA sequence: TGTGCCAGCAGTACGGGCTTAATGAACACTGAAGCTTTCTTT. It is translated as CASSTGLMNTEAFF.

This clonotype was seen only a few times. This chain links TRBV20-1 with TRBJ2-5; unclear D gene. In germline, CDR1 is DFQATT, CDR2 SNEGSKA (reference sequence). The CDR3 extends over 11 amino acids. With 1 base removed from V and 4 bases from J, the gap between germline ends came to 4 bases. The CDR3 here is CSARVLETQYF. The CDR3 DNA sequence: TGCAGTGCTAGAGTATTAGAGACCCAGTACTTC.

This clonotype was observed a few times. The chain links TRBV7-9 to TRBJ2-3; D is perhaps TRBD1 or TRBD2 (5 bases each). Trimming left V 1 base short and J 8 bases short, with 7 bases between. Germline assignment: CDR1 SEHNR and CDR2 FQNEAQ (reference sequence). The CDR3 consists of 12 residues. The CDR3 coding sequence is TGTGCCAGCAGCTTAGGGGGGATTACGCAGTATTTT. Translation gives CASSLGGITQYF.

This clonotype was counted a few times. The chain recombines TRBV5-1 with TRBJ2-5; perhaps D is TRBD1 or TRBD2 (5 bases each). Trimming stripped 0 bases from V and 3 bases from J, with 12 bases between. The CDR3 covers 15 residues. Germline V gene sequence: CDR1 SGHRS, CDR2 YFSETQ. CDR3 region: CASSLGGRGEETQYF. CDR3 DNA sequence: TGCGCCAGCAGCTTGGGTGGAAGAGGGGAAGAGACCCAGTACTTC.

This clonotype was seen a few times. This sequence joins TRBV2 and TRBJ2-2; no clear D gene. Germline V CDR1 and CDR2: SNHLY, FYNNEI. V lost 6 bases and J 4 bases, leaving 9 bases between the germline ends. The CDR3 runs to 13 residues. CDR3 protein: CASSQHITGELFF. The CDR3 DNA reads as TGTGCCAGCAGCCAGCATATCACCGGGGAGCTGTTTTTT.

This clonotype was recorded many times. The gene calls are TRBV20-1 and TRBJ2-5; TRBD1 matches at 9 bases. Trimming removed 3 bases from V and 2 bases from J; junction bases left unmatched: 10. CDR3 length equals 16 residues. Germline lookup yields CDR1 DFQATT and CDR2 SNEGSKA (reference sequence). The CDR3 DNA sequence: TGCAGTGCTAGGGACCGGGACAGGGCCCCACAAGAGACCCAGTACTTC. Translated: CSARDRDRAPQETQYF.

The gene calls are TRBV2 and TRBJ2-5, with 7 bases identical to TRBD2. The CDR3 length is 13 residues. The junction had 4 bases not matched to a gene; V was cut back by 4 bases and J by 5 bases. CDR1 and CDR2 from the germline V gene are SNHLY and FYNNEI. The CDR3 protein is CASSAAGVETQYF. CDR3 nucleotides: TGTGCCAGCAGTGCTGCGGGAGTTGAGACCCAGTACTTC. Combining the CDR3 with reference TRBV2 and TRBJ2-5 gives the whole variable domain EPEVTQTPSHQVTQMGQEVILRCVPISNHLYFYWYRQILGQKVEFLVSFYNNEISEKSEIFDDQFSVERPDGSNFTLKIRSTKLEDSAMYFCASSAAGVETQYFGPGTRLLVL.

This clonotype has at least ten counts. The rearrangement links TRBV5-1 to TRBJ2-3; D remains ambiguous. CDR3 length: 14 amino acids. Germline V gene lookup returns CDR1 SGHRS and CDR2 YFSETQ. V was trimmed by 0 bases and J by 2 bases, leaving 7 bases between them. DNA of the CDR3: TGCGCCAGCAGCTTGGATAGAGACACAGATACGCAGTATTTT. This gives the protein CASSLDRDTDTQYF.

A few counts support this clonotype. The chain combines TRBV20-1 with TRBJ2-7, with 13 nucleotides matching TRBD2. Germline V gene lookup returns CDR1 DFQATT and CDR2 SNEGSKA (reference sequence). V gave up 3 bases and J gave up 0 bases; unmatched junction bases: 20. CDR3 length: 21 amino acids. For the CDR3, the DNA is TGCAGTGCTAGGGCTTTATCCGCCGGGACTAGCGGGACTAGGAGCTCCTACGAGCAGTACTTC. This encodes CSARALSAGTSGTRSSYEQYF.

The chain links TRBV12-3 or TRBV12-4 to TRBJ2-5; 10 bases are shared with TRBD2. The CDR3 runs 14 residues. V lost 6 bases to trimming and J lost 3 bases; unmatched junction nucleotides: 4. CDR3 region: CASRYGLAEETQYF. CDR3 DNA sequence: TGTGCCAGCAGGTATGGACTAGCGGAAGAGACCCAGTACTTC.

This clonotype was counted between two and nine times. The CDR3 protein is CASSYPQANEQYF. The CDR3 DNA sequence: TGTGCCAGCAGTTACCCCCAGGCTAACGAGCAGTACTTC. The J gene is TRBJ2-7, the V gene TRBV6-5; D gene unclear. Germline loops: CDR1 MNHEY, CDR2 SVGAGI. Trimming stripped 2 bases from V and 5 bases from J, with 10 bases between. This CDR3 is built from 13 residues.

This clonotype was recorded many times. The chain has TRBV12-3 or TRBV12-4 and TRBJ2-1; D is undetermined. Trimming removed 5 bases at V and 7 bases at J, with 15 bases between. The length of the CDR3 is 14 residues. The CDR3 protein is CASSRNSGRNEQFF. The CDR3 DNA is TGTGCCAGCAGTCGCAATAGTGGGCGGAATGAGCAGTTCTTC.

This clonotype was observed a handful of times. The chain is built from TRBV6-2 or TRBV6-3 and TRBJ2-5, with 13 positions matching TRBD2. In germline, CDR1 is MNHEY, CDR2 SVGEGT. The CDR3 consists of 20 residues. Trimming cost V 2 bases and J 5 bases; bases outside gene matches: 17. DNA for the CDR3: TGTGCCAGCAGTTACCGTCGAGGACTAGCGGGGGTCGAACTTAGTGAGACCCAGTACTTC. Its protein product is CASSYRRGLAGVELSETQYF.

This clonotype was seen repeatedly, ten times or more. V usage is TRBV20-1 and J usage is TRBJ1-1; D remains ambiguous. Between the trimmed V and J ends, which lost 6 bases and 0 bases, there was a span of 14 bases. Germline assignment: CDR1 DFQATT and CDR2 SNEGSKA (reference sequence). The CDR3 extends over 14 amino acids. The CDR3 DNA is TGCAGTGCCGCTACGGACGGGCTGAACACTGAAGCTTTCTTT. This gives the protein CSAATDGLNTEAFF.